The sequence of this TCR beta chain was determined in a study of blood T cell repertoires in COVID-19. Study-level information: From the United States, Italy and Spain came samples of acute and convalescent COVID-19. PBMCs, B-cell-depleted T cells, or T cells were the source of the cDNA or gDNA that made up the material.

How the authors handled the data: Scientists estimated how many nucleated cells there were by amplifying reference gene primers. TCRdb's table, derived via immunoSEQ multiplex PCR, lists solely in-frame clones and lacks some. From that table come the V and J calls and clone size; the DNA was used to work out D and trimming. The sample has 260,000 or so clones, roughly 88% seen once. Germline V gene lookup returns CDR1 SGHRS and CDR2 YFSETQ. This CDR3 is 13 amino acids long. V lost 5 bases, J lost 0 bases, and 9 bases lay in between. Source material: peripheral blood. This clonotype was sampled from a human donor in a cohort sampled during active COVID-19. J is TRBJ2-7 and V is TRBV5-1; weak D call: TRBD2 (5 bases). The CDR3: CASSWRVSYEQYF. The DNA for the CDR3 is TGCGCCAGCAGTTGGCGGGTCTCCTACGAGCAGTACTTC.